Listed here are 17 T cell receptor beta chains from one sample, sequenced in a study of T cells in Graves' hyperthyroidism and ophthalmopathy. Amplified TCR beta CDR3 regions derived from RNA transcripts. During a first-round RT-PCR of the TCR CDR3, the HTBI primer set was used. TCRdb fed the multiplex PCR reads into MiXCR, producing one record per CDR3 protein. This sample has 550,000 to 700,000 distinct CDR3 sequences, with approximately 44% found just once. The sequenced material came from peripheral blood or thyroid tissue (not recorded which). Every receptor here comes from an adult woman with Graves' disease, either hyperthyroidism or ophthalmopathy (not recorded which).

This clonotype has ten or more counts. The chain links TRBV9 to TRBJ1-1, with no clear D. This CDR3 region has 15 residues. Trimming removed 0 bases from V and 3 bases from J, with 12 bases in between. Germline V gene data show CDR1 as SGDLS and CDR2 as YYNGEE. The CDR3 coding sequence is TGTGCCAGCAGCGTAGAGGAACACCGCTACACTGAAGCTTTCTTT. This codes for CASSVEEHRYTEAFF.

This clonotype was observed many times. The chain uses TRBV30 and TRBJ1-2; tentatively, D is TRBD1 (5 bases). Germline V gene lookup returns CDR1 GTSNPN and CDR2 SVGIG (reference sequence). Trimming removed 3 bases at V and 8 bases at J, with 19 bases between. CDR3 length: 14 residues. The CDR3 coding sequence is TGTGCCTGGAGCCCGGGACGGGGAGCTAGGGGCTACACCTTC. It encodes CAWSPGRGARGYTF.

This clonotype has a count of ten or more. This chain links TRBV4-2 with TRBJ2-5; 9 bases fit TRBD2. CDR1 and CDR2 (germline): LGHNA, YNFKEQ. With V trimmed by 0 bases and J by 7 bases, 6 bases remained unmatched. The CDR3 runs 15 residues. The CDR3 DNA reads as TGTGCCAGCAGCCAAGACGGGACTAGCAGTGGGACCCAGTACTTC. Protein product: CASSQDGTSSGTQYF.

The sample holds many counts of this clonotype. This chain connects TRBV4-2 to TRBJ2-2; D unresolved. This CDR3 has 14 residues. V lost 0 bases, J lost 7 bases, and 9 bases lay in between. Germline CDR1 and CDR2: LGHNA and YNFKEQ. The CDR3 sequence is CASSQDEEFGELFF. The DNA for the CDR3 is TGTGCCAGCAGCCAAGATGAGGAGTTCGGGGAGCTGTTTTTT.

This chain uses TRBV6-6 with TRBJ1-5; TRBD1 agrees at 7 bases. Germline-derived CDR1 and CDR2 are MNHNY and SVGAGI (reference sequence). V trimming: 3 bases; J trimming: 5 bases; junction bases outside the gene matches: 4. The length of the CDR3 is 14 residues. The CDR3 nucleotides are TGTGCCAGCAGTTATGACAGGGACGATCAGCCCCAGCATTTT. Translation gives CASSYDRDDQPQHF.

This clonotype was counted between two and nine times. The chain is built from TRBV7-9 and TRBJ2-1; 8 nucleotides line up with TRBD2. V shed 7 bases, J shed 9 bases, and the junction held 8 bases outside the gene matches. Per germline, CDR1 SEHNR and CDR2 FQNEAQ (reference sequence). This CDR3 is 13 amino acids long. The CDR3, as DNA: TGTGCCAGCAACTCCAGGGCGGGGGGTGAGCAGTTCTTC. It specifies CASNSRAGGEQFF.

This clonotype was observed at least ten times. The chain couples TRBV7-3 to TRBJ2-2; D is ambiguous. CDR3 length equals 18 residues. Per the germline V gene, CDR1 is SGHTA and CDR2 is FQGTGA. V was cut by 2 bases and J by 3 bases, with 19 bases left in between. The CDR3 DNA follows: TGTGCCAGCAGCTTACGCTCCCTATGGGGTTTGGACACCGGGGAGCTGTTTTTT. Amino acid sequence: CASSLRSLWGLDTGELFF.

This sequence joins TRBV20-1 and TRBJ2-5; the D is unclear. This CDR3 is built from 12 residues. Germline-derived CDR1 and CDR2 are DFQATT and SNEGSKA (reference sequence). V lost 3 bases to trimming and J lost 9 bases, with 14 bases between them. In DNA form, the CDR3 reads TGCAGTGCTAGCTGGGTGAATCAGCCCCAGTACTTC. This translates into CSASWVNQPQYF.

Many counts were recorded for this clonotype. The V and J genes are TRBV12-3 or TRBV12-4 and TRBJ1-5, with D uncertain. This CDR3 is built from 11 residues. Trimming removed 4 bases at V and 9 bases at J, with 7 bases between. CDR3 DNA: TGTGCCAGCAGTTACTCCGGGCCCCAGCATTTT. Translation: CASSYSGPQHF.

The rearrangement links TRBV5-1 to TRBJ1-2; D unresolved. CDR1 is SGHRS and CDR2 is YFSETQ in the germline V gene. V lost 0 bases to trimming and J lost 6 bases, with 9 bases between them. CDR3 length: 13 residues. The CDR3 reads CASSLAVGDGYTF. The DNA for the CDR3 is TGCGCCAGCAGCTTGGCCGTTGGAGATGGCTACACCTTC.

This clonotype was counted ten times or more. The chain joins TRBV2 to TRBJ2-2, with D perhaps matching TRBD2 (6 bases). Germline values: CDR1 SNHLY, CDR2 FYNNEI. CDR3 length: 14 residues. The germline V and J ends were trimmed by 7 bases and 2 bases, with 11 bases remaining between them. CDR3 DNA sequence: TGTGCCAGCATGGAGGGCCTAAACACCGGGGAGCTGTTTTTT. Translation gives CASMEGLNTGELFF.

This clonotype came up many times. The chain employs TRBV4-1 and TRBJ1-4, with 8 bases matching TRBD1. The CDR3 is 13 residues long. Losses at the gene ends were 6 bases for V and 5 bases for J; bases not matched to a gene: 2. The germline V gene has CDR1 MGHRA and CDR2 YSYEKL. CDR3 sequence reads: CASRRTGNEKLFF. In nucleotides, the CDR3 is TGCGCCAGCAGAAGGACAGGGAATGAAAAACTGTTTTTT.

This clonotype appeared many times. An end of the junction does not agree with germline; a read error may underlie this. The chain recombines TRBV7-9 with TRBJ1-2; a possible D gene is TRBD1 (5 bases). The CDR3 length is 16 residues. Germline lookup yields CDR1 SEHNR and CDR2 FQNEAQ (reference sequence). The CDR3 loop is CASNLPSDSSNYGYTF. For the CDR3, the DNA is TGTGCCAGCAACTTACCCTCTGACAGCTCTAACTATGGCTACACCTTC.

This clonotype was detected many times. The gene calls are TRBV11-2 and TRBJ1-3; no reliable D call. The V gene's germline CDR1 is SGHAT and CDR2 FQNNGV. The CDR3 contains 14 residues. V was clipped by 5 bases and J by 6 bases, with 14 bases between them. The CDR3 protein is CASSIAGLENTIYF. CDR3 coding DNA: TGTGCCAGCAGCATCGCGGGCTTGGAAAACACCATATATTTT.

In nucleotides, the CDR3 is TGTGCCAGCAGCTTGGGGACAGGGGCCAATTCACCCCTCCACTTT. Its translation is CASSLGTGANSPLHF. The rearrangement joins TRBV7-9 to TRBJ1-6; the match to TRBD1 covers 10 bases. The CDR3 length is 15 residues. Germline V gene data show CDR1 as SEHNR and CDR2 as FQNEAQ (reference sequence). V dropped 3 bases and J dropped 7; count of bases not matched to a gene: 3.

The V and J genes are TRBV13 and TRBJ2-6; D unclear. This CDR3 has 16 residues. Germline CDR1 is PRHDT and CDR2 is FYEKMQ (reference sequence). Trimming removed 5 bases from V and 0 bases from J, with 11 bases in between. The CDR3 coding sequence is TGTGCCAGCAGCGGTGGCGGTTACTCTGGGGCCAACGTCCTGACTTTC. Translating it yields CASSGGGYSGANVLTF.

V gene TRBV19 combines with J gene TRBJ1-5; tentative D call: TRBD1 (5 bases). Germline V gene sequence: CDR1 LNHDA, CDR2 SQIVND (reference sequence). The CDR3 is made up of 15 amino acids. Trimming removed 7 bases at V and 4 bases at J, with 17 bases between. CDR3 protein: CASIIEGFPNQPQHF. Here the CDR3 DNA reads TGTGCCAGTATTATTGAGGGGTTTCCAAATCAGCCCCAGCATTTT.